This T cell receptor (beta chain) was sequenced during a study of cytotoxic CD8 clonotypes in ibrutinib-treated CLL (dated by TCRdb to about 2021). Background on the whole study: The cohort included roughly 15 treatment-naive and about a dozen relapsed/refractory patients; about 17 were IGHV unmutated. Partial responses were observed in about 24 patients and complete responses in 2; after a median follow-up of around 68 months, remission was maintained in approximately 14 patients and progression was observed in approximately twelve. The response samples were drawn at a median of approximately 12 months into treatment, with a range of about 6 to 40 months. Samples averaged about 260,000 productive templates and approximately 100,000 productive rearrangements. Longitudinal samples were obtainable from about 30% of the 86 participants in the trial. Cryopreserved peripheral blood mononuclear cells were obtained prior to treatment, at the time of response, and at either disease progression or sustained remission. Every remission and progressive disease sample was obtained while ibrutinib was still being received by the patients.

A remark on this clone: The antigen it recognizes is unknown. No base-level quality is on record; no much larger clone is a single base apart.

Broader findings and caveats from the paper: Baseline clonality exceeded that of age-matched healthy donors and correlated strongly with circulating CD8+ T-cell counts. Lymph node repertoires were not examined, and the timing of sampling was not matched between patients in sustained remission and those whose disease progressed. At ibrutinib response clonality went up, during sustained remission it held steady, and at progression it dropped back toward baseline. Public clonotypes were rare and either contracted or stayed stable during treatment, and the rise in clonality at ibrutinib response reflected the expansion of private clonotypes.

Measured from the cysteine to the phenylalanine, the CDR3 is 15 residues long. Left in the record is the CDR3 DNA by itself, 45 bases read in frame from the first base. Germline trimming: 7 bases from V, 12 bases from J; junction bases outside gene matches: 17. CDR1 and CDR2, looked up from the germline V gene, are MGHDK and SYGVNS. This sample's time point label indicates: 20 to 25 months on ibrutinib. For TCR beta library preparation, about 2 micrograms of genomic DNA were extracted from the cryopreserved PBMCs. Longitudinal blood samples from CLL patients on ibrutinib monotherapy underwent high-throughput TCR beta sequencing. The patients took part in an open-label, single-center phase 2 trial of ibrutinib monotherapy. The goal of deep resolution MiSeq sequencing was a depth between 1 in 1 million and 1 in 200,000 T cells, and coverage averaged 10x per clonotype. The immunoSEQ hsTCRB Kit was used to generate the TCR beta libraries. Per the source publication's procedure: The data were analyzed with ImmunoSEQ Analyzer and ImmunoSEQ Data Assistant, and V, D and J gene assignments followed IMGT definitions. Clonality was computed as one minus normalized Shannon entropy of productive rearrangement frequencies, ranging from 0 to 1. Only overrepresented clonotypes making up at least 0.05% of each patient's repertoire were included in the public clonotype analysis. About a dozen age-matched healthy donor repertoires from immuneACCESS served as clonality controls. The immuneACCESS repertoire file appears here via TCRdb, limited to in-frame rearrangements. These files lack a portion of the clones; in checked studies, under half of the deficit traces to unresolved V genes, and the cause of the others is not known. From that table come the V and J calls and clone size; the DNA was used to work out D and trimming. The sample table records 150,000 or so clones; 70% to 90% of these occur just once. The ten largest clones capture 2% to 2.5% of the sample.

The chain joins TRBV25-1 to TRBJ1-4; 7 junctional bases match TRBD1. This material consisted of PBMCs, taken after 24 months of ibrutinib treatment. The clonotype was recovered from a human donor with chronic lymphocytic leukemia. For the CDR3, the sequence is CASTDPQGGDLELFF. The nucleotide sequence is given as TGTGCCAGCACCGATCCTCAGGGGGGGGATTTGGAACTGTTTTTT.